The sequence of this T cell receptor (beta chain) was determined in a study of memory CD4+ T cells and cytomegalovirus serostatus. Looking at the study overall: Of the healthy Belgian adults, several were CMV seropositive and 20 to 30 seronegative.

Per the original methods: After removing out-of-frame reads, over 2 million distinct TCRbeta sequences remained. Profiling relied on immunoSEQ multiplex PCR, and the TCRdb table lists in-frame clones only, not all of them. V and J calls and clone size are copied from that table; D and trimming were computed from the DNA. The repertoire holds approximately 53,000 clones, with 82% as singletons. About this clone: The antigen remains undetermined.

The sort gate was single viable CD3+CD4+CD8-CD45RO+ cells for memory CD4+ T cells. After thawing, CD4+ T cells were positively selected. Germline V lookup: CDR1 SGHNT, CDR2 YENEEA. The CDR3 extends over 14 amino acids. Trimming removed 1 base from V and 2 bases from J, with 8 bases in between. General observations from the study: CD4+ memory repertoires contained about two fifths of the 164 reported CMV TCRbeta sequences.

This clonotype was obtained from an adult in good health and CMV-seronegative. The sequencing input was memory CD4+ T cells from blood. This chain uses TRBV11-3 with TRBJ2-5, with D maybe TRBD1 (6 bases). The CDR3 loop reads CASSLGGQQETQYF. CDR3 DNA sequence: TGTGCCAGCAGCTTAGGCGGACAGCAAGAGACCCAGTACTTC.